This TCR beta chain was sequenced in a study of beta chain features in type 1 diabetes. Whole-study findings and limits: Moderate but significant shortening of TCRB CDR3s was recorded in all four CD4+ subsets from Type 1 diabetes patients.

With 0 bases removed from V and 7 bases from J, the gap between germline ends came to 10 bases. The CDR3 sequence is 13 residues long. Germline loops: CDR1 SGDLS, CDR2 YYNGEE. This clone appeared a few times. Antigen specificity is unknown. Every bit of the isolated RNA underwent reverse transcription, so sequencing read expressed TCRB transcripts. The method was immunoSEQ multiplex PCR; TCRdb's version includes in-frame clones alone and lacks a portion of them. The repertoire holds a few hundred thousand clones, with 10% to 15% as singletons. The receptor was derived from a woman under 30 with type 1 diabetes. The sample was naive CD4+ T cells from blood. The genes are TRBV9 and TRBJ1-1; D perhaps matches TRBD1 (5 bases). CDR3 sequence: CASSVGDLVEAFF. The CDR3 DNA follows: TGTGCCAGCAGCGTAGGGGACTTGGTTGAAGCTTTCTTT.